This T cell receptor (beta chain) appears in the sequencing data of a study of cytomegalovirus exposure and HLA in healthy donors. Study observations and caveats: The likely explanation for a cluster of highly shared sequence variants was sequencing artifact. Three chains linked to CMV were shown in vitro to be specific for CMV antigens. In a later analysis, HLA-associated TCR beta chains were more clonally expanded than equally common others. Presence/absence results assume similar sequencing depth per donor, which may not hold.

The germline CDR1 and CDR2 sequences are PRHDT and FYEKMQ (reference sequence). V shed 6 bases and J 4 bases; nucleotides not matched to a gene: 8. The CDR3 contains 14 residues. With 60 Vbeta and 13 Jbeta primers, the PCR was carried out. Measured with immunoSEQ multiplex PCR; TCRdb has only the in-frame clones, and not every one. The data show around 200,000 clones, 79% seen once. This clone was found a few times. What it binds is not known. The chain recombines TRBV13 with TRBJ2-7; 8 bases fit TRBD1. What was sequenced was PBMCs. This sequence was found in a woman between 45 and 65 years old in good health and CMV-seronegative. The CDR3 nucleotides read TGTGCCAGCAGGCCCTGGGGACAGGCTTACGAGCAGTACTTC. Amino acids: CASRPWGQAYEQYF.